The text below deals with one T cell receptor beta chain. This specimen belongs to a study of blood T cell repertoires in COVID-19. Turning to the study itself: Spain, Italy and the United States supplied samples that represented acute and convalescent COVID-19. Sample material is recorded as cDNA or gDNA derived from T cells, B-cell-depleted T cells, or PBMCs.

In the original analysis: Amplification of reference gene primers provided the estimated nucleated cell counts. Libraries were prepared by immunoSEQ multiplex PCR; TCRdb keeps only in-frame clonotypes and omits some of them. D and trimming were read from the DNA, whereas the V and J calls and clone size are those reported in that table. The sample includes 180,000 or so clones, approximately 85% of them seen just once. The sequencing sample was made of peripheral blood. The receptor was isolated from a woman older than 75 with acute or convalescent COVID-19.

CDR3 amino acids: CASSSTGDGAFF. CDR3 in DNA: TGTGCCAGCAGCTCGACAGGGGATGGGGCTTTCTTT. The chain uses TRBV12-3 or TRBV12-4 and TRBJ1-1; 8 bases match TRBD1. Trimming cost V 6 bases and J 11 bases; bases outside gene matches: 8. The CDR3 runs to 12 residues.